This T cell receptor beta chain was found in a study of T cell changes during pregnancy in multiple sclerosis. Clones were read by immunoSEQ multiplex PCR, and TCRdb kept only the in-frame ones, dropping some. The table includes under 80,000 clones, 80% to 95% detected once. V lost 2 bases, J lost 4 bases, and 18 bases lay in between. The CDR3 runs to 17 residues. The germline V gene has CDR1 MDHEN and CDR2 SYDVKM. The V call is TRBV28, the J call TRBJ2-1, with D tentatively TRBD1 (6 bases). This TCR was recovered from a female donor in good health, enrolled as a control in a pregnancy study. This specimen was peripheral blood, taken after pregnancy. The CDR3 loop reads CASSLGTRRALYNEQFF. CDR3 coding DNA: TGTGCCAGCAGTTTAGGGACACGAAGGGCTTTATACAATGAGCAGTTCTTC.